The 27 T cell receptor beta chains given below trace back to one sample, sequenced in a study of T-cell memory formation after mild COVID-19. TCRdb reprocessed the 5' RACE reads with MiXCR, giving one entry per CDR3 protein. The data contain about 190,000 distinct CDR3 sequences, about 10% of them singletons. The sample was PBMCs or a T cell subset sorted from them (not recorded which). The origin of the receptors is a man younger than 30 who had mild COVID-19 (a few samples of this study predate the infection). Cell type and time point are not known.

The chain combines TRBV20-1 with TRBJ2-2; 11 nucleotides align to TRBD1. Trimming cost V 4 bases and J 2 bases; bases outside gene matches: 9. CDR1 is DFQATT and CDR2 is SNEGSKA in the germline V gene (reference sequence). CDR3 length: 17 amino acids. The CDR3 here is CSATGQGANVNTGELFF. As DNA, the CDR3 is TGCAGTGCTACCGGACAGGGGGCCAACGTTAACACCGGGGAGCTGTTTTTT.

This clonotype has ten or more counts. CDR3 in DNA: TGTGCCAGCAGCCCACGACCGGACAGGGGGCGGTCGGAGACCCAGTACTTC. Protein: CASSPRPDRGRSETQYF. J is TRBJ2-5 and V is TRBV7-8; TRBD1 agrees at 11 bases. Germline V gene data show CDR1 as SGHVS and CDR2 as FQNEAQ. The CDR3 sequence is 17 residues long. The V segment lost 5 bases and the J segment 5 bases; nucleotides outside the gene matches: 13. Using reference TRBV7-8 and TRBJ2-5 for the parts outside the CDR3, the full variable domain is GAGVSQSPRYKVAKRGQDVALRCDPISGHVSLFWYQQALGQGPEFLTYFQNEAQLDKSGLPSDRFFAERPEGSVSTLKIQRTQQEDSAVYLCASSPRPDRGRSETQYFGPGTRLLVL.

The table lists this clonotype with a few counts. This sequence joins TRBV28 and TRBJ2-1; D call uncertain. Germline values: CDR1 MDHEN, CDR2 SYDVKM. Between the trimmed V and J ends, which lost 4 bases and 10 bases, there was a span of 11 bases. The CDR3 loop spans 12 amino acids. The CDR3 sequence is CASSSGRLEQFF. Written as DNA, the CDR3 is TGTGCCAGCAGTTCGGGCCGTCTGGAGCAGTTCTTC.

A few counts support this clonotype. The chain uses TRBV6-2 or TRBV6-3 and TRBJ2-3; no reliable D call. This CDR3 comprises 13 residues. Per germline, CDR1 MNHEY and CDR2 SVGEGT. The V end was cut by 0 bases, the J end by 6 bases, with 7 bases between. DNA for the CDR3: TGTGCCAGCAGTTACTCGGCCCTGGATACGCAGTATTTT. The encoded protein is CASSYSALDTQYF.

This clonotype came up a few times. This chain joins TRBV4-3 and TRBJ1-3, with 9 nucleotides matching TRBD1. The CDR3 is 15 amino acids. The trim removed 5 bases at V and 6 bases at J, leaving 8 bases unmatched. Germline V gene sequence: CDR1 LGHNA, CDR2 YSLEER. The CDR3 DNA sequence: TGCGCCAGCAGCAGGACAGGGGATTCACAAAACACCATATATTTT. Translated, it gives CASSRTGDSQNTIYF.

V gene TRBV5-5 combines with J gene TRBJ2-7; tentatively, D is TRBD1 or TRBD2 (5 bases each). V lost 2 bases, J lost 4 bases, and 7 bases lay in between. The CDR3 totals 12 residues. Germline V gene lookup returns CDR1 SGHKS and CDR2 YYEKEE (reference sequence). As DNA, the CDR3 is TGTGCCAGCAGCTTATGGGGGTACGAGCAGTACGTC. Encoded protein: CASSLWGYEQYV.

This clonotype was observed at least ten times. The CDR3 loop is CASSLAGFETQYF. In DNA form, the CDR3 reads TGCGCCAGCAGCTTGGCCGGGTTTGAGACCCAGTACTTC. The V and J genes are TRBV5-1 and TRBJ2-5; D is uncertain. Between the trimmed V and J ends, which lost 0 bases and 5 bases, there was a span of 8 bases. Per germline, CDR1 SGHRS and CDR2 YFSETQ. The CDR3 is 13 amino acids. The full variable domain, rest sourced from reference TRBV5-1 and TRBJ2-5, is KAGVTQTPRYLIKTRGQQVTLSCSPISGHRSVSWYQQTPGQGLQFLFEYFSETQRNKGNFPGRFSGRQFSNSRSEMNVSTLELGDSALYLCASSLAGFETQYFGPGTRLLVL.

The chain joins TRBV6-2 or TRBV6-3 to TRBJ2-5; 8 bases are a match to TRBD2. In germline, CDR1 is MNHEY, CDR2 SVGEGT. The trim removed 2 bases at V and 4 bases at J, leaving 9 bases unmatched. This CDR3 is built from 16 residues. DNA for the CDR3: TGTGCCAGCAGTTACCTAGGCGGGGGGATCGGAGAGACCCAGTACTTC. Translating it yields CASSYLGGGIGETQYF.

This sequence joins TRBV7-2 and TRBJ2-5; TRBD1 matches at 8 bases. Germline V CDR1 and CDR2: SGHTA, FQGNSA. The CDR3 loop spans 15 amino acids. V shed 3 bases and J 5 bases; nucleotides not matched to a gene: 8. In nucleotides, the CDR3 is TGTGCCAGCAGCTTGAACCCGGACAGGGAGGAGACCCAGTACTTC. Its translation is CASSLNPDREETQYF.

The chain links TRBV4-1 to TRBJ1-1, with D possibly matching TRBD1 (6 bases). From germline, CDR1 is MGHRA and CDR2 YSYEKL. CDR3 size: 17 residues. V lost 5 bases and J 1 base, leaving 20 bases between the germline ends. CDR3 nucleotides: TGCGCCAGCAGCTCACGGCAGGGGATGGGGGGGAACACTGAAGCTTTCTTT. This sequence encodes CASSSRQGMGGNTEAFF.

The chain couples TRBV20-1 to TRBJ2-7; D could derive from TRBD1 or TRBD2 (5 bases each). Germline values: CDR1 DFQATT, CDR2 SNEGSKA (reference sequence). The CDR3 consists of 15 residues. As DNA, the CDR3 is TGCAGAAACGATACCGGGACCATGAGGTTCCACGAGCAGTACGTC. Residues: CRNDTGTMRFHEQYV.

This clonotype has more than one count but fewer than ten. The chain employs TRBV7-9 and TRBJ2-7, with TRBD2 identical over 8 bases. Germline loops: CDR1 SEHNR, CDR2 FQNEAQ (reference sequence). With V trimmed by 3 bases and J by 3 bases, 7 bases remained unmatched. This CDR3 contains 15 residues. CDR3 sequence: CASSFGVRGGYEQYF. CDR3 nucleotides: TGTGCCAGCAGCTTCGGGGTCCGGGGGGGCTACGAGCAGTACTTC.

The chain links TRBV11-2 to TRBJ2-2; D may be TRBD1 or TRBD2 (6 bases each). Germline V gene sequence: CDR1 SGHAT, CDR2 FQNNGV. Trimming shortened V by 5 bases and J by 6 bases, and 19 bases separated the two germline ends. CDR3 length: 16 amino acids. The CDR3 is CASSIVRGRGPGELFF. CDR3 in DNA: TGTGCCAGCAGCATAGTTCGCGGCCGGGGGCCCGGGGAGCTGTTTTTT.

This chain links TRBV7-2 with TRBJ1-1; 8 nucleotides match TRBD1. From germline, CDR1 is SGHTA and CDR2 FQGNSA. The CDR3 loop spans 14 amino acids. J lost 8 bases, V lost 5 bases, and 10 bases had no gene match. CDR3 amino acids: CASSPKTGAIEAFF. The CDR3 DNA reads as TGTGCCAGCAGCCCGAAGACAGGGGCAATAGAAGCTTTCTTT.

This clonotype was seen more than once but under ten times. This chain joins TRBV5-1 and TRBJ2-5, with 10 positions matching TRBD1. The CDR3 runs to 15 residues. The V and J ends lost 3 bases and 5 bases, in that order; junction bases with no gene match: 7. Germline V CDR1 and CDR2: SGHRS, YFSETQ. The CDR3 spells CASSSGTGVLETQYF. In DNA form, the CDR3 reads TGCGCCAGCAGCTCCGGGACAGGGGTGCTGGAGACCCAGTACTTC.

This clonotype was detected ten times or more. This rearrangement joins TRBV6-5 to TRBJ1-1; D perhaps matches TRBD1 (6 bases). Trimming stripped 7 bases from V and 4 bases from J, with 13 bases between. The CDR3 loop spans 13 amino acids. Germline CDR1 MNHEY, CDR2 SVGAGI. CDR3 DNA: TGTGCCAGCATCCGGACAGCAAGCACTGAAGCTTTCTTT. Encoded protein: CASIRTASTEAFF.

The rearrangement joins TRBV20-1 to TRBJ1-2; 8 nucleotides match TRBD1. The germline gives CDR1 DFQATT, CDR2 SNEGSKA (reference sequence). The CDR3 is 12 amino acids. V gave up 7 bases and J gave up 2 bases; unmatched junction bases: 3. The CDR3 DNA reads as TGCAGTGGACGGGACAGGAACTATGGCTACACCTTC. Its translation is CSGRDRNYGYTF.

In its sample, this clonotype was seen a few times. V gene TRBV5-6 combines with J gene TRBJ1-1, with 8 nucleotides matching TRBD1. The germline V gene has CDR1 SGHDT and CDR2 YYEEEE. The CDR3 is made up of 15 amino acids. Unmatched junction bases numbered 13, after V lost 5 bases and J lost 7 bases. CDR3 amino acids: CASSPRTGRLGEAFF. CDR3 nucleotide sequence: TGTGCCAGCAGTCCAAGGACAGGGCGATTGGGTGAAGCTTTCTTT.

Only a few counts were recorded for this clonotype. J is TRBJ2-7 and V is TRBV5-1, with a weak D call TRBD1 (6 bases). Germline CDR1 is SGHRS and CDR2 is YFSETQ. The ends were cut back, 4 bases at V and 1 base at J, with 12 bases in the middle. CDR3 length equals 14 residues. This CDR3 reads CASSLGRGSYEQYF. Here the CDR3 DNA reads TGCGCCAGCAGCCTCGGCAGGGGATCCTACGAGCAGTACTTC.

The J gene is TRBJ1-3, the V gene TRBV5-4, with a tentative D call TRBD1 (5 bases). Trimming shortened V by 1 base and J by 4 bases, and 12 bases separated the two germline ends. Germline CDR1 reads SGHNT; CDR2 reads YYREEE (reference sequence). The CDR3 spans 15 residues. The CDR3 sequence: CASSLFRGDGNTIYF. In nucleotides, the CDR3 is TGTGCCAGCAGCTTGTTTAGGGGTGACGGAAACACCATATATTTT.

The chain carries TRBV7-9 and TRBJ2-4; D gene ambiguous. Germline lookup yields CDR1 SEHNR and CDR2 FQNEAQ (reference sequence). V gave up 2 bases and J gave up 11 bases, with 13 bases separating them. The CDR3 sequence is 13 residues long. As DNA, the CDR3 is TGTGCCAGCAGCTTAAGGGCCCCGAACCTTCAGTACTTC. Translating it yields CASSLRAPNLQYF. The entire variable domain, with the rest obtained from reference TRBV7-9 and TRBJ2-4, is as follows: DTGVSQNPRHKITKRGQNVTFRCDPISEHNRLYWYRQTLGQGPEFLTYFQNEAQLEKSRLLSDRFSAERPKGSFSTLEIQRTEQGDSAMYLCASSLRAPNLQYFGAGTRLSVL.

This chain uses TRBV28 with TRBJ1-2; D gene ambiguous. CDR1 and CDR2 (germline): MDHEN, SYDVKM. The CDR3 spans 15 residues. The V end lost 4 bases, the J end lost 8 bases, and 20 bases lay between the germline ends. The CDR3 loop is CASSSISAVGRGYTF. The CDR3 DNA sequence: TGTGCCAGCAGTTCGATAAGCGCGGTTGGGCGCGGCTACACCTTC.

This clonotype was counted between two and nine times. The chain employs TRBV5-1 and TRBJ2-7; TRBD1 aligns across 7 bases. Losses at the gene ends were 5 bases for V and 2 bases for J; bases not matched to a gene: 7. CDR1 is SGHRS and CDR2 is YFSETQ in the germline V gene. The CDR3 loop spans 14 amino acids. The CDR3: CASSHGQETYEQYF. The CDR3 coding sequence is TGCGCCAGCAGTCACGGACAGGAGACCTACGAGCAGTACTTC.

The V call is TRBV11-2, the J call TRBJ2-1; possibly TRBD1 or TRBD2 for D (6 bases each). The CDR3 spans 14 residues. Germline V gene lookup returns CDR1 SGHAT and CDR2 FQNNGV. V lost 5 bases and J 5 bases, leaving 13 bases between the germline ends. CDR3 nucleotides: TGTGCCAGCAGCACACGGGGGCTGAACAATGAGCAGTTCTTC. As protein: CASSTRGLNNEQFF.

This clonotype has more than one count but fewer than ten. J is TRBJ2-7 and V is TRBV6-2 or TRBV6-3; D remains unclear. Trimming took off 6 bases at V and 0 bases at J, with 6 bases between the two ends. Germline loops: CDR1 MNHEY, CDR2 SVGEGT. CDR3 length equals 12 residues. The CDR3 sequence is CASSALSYEQYV. CDR3 DNA: TGTGCCAGCAGCGCCCTCTCCTACGAGCAGTACGTC.

The V call is TRBV7-2, the J call TRBJ1-1; 8 bases line up with TRBD1. Losses at the gene ends were 0 bases for V and 7 bases for J; bases not matched to a gene: 4. CDR1 and CDR2 (germline): SGHTA, FQGNSA. The CDR3 totals 14 residues. CDR3 region: CASSLARGQGEAFF. The CDR3 nucleotides are TGTGCCAGCAGCTTAGCTCGTGGACAGGGTGAAGCTTTCTTT.

In its sample, this clonotype was seen a few times. CDR3 sequence reads: CASSRSSGDGSTDTQYF. The CDR3 nucleotides read TGTGCCAGCAGCCGAAGTAGCGGGGACGGTAGCACAGATACGCAGTATTTT. The chain joins TRBV7-2 to TRBJ2-3; 8 bases align to TRBD2. J was trimmed by 0 bases and V by 5 bases; bases with no gene match: 10. The CDR3 extends over 17 amino acids. The V gene's germline CDR1 is SGHTA and CDR2 FQGNSA.